This T cell receptor (beta chain) comes out of a study of blood T cell repertoires in COVID-19. Overall study: Donors in the United States, Italy and Spain gave samples during acute or convalescent COVID-19. In each case, the material was cDNA or gDNA derived from T cells, B-cell-depleted T cells, or PBMCs.

How the authors handled the data: Estimation of nucleated cell counts was performed using reference gene primer amplification. The protocol was immunoSEQ multiplex PCR, while the TCRdb copy is restricted to in-frame clones and leaves out a portion. That table supplies the V and J calls and clone size; D and trimming were determined from the DNA. The table has fewer than 250,000 clones, approximately 91% seen once. Trimming took off 7 bases at V and 1 base at J, with 13 bases between the two ends. Germline lookup yields CDR1 SGHAT and CDR2 FQNNGV. The CDR3 length is 15 residues. The chain links TRBV11-2 to TRBJ2-2; possible D gene TRBD1, 5 bases. Source material: peripheral blood. This TCR was sampled from a woman between 55 and 75 years old with acute or convalescent COVID-19. In DNA form, the CDR3 reads TGTGCCAGCACACCAGGGAATTGGAACACCGGGGAGCTGTTTTTT. Encoded protein: CASTPGNWNTGELFF.